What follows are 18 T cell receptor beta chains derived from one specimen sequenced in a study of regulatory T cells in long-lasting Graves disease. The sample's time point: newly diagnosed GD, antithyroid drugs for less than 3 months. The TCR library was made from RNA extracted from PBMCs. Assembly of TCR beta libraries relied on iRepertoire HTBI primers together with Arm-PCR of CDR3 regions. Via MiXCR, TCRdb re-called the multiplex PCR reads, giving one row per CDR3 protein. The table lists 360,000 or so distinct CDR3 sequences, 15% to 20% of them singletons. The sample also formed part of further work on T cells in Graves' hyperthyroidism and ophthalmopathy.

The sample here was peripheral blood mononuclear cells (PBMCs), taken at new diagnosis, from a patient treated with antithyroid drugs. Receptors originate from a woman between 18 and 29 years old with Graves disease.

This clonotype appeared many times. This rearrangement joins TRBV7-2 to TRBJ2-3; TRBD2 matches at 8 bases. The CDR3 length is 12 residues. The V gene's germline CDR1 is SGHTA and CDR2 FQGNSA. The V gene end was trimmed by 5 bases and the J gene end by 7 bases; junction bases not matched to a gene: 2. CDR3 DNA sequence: TGTGCCAGCAGCGATAGCGGGAATACGCAGTATTTT. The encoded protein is CASSDSGNTQYF.

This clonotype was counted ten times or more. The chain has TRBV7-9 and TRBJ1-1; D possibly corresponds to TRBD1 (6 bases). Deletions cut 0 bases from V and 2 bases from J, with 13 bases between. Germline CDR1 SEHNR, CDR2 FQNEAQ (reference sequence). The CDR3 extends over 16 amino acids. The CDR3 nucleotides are TGTGCCAGCAGCTTAGCGAAAGGGGGATCTAACACTGAAGCTTTCTTT. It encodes CASSLAKGGSNTEAFF.

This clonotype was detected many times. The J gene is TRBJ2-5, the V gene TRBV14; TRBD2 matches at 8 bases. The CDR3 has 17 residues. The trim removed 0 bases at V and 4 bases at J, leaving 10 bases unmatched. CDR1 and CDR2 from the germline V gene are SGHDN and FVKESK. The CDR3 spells CASSQDKGLDDRETQYF. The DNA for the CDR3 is TGTGCCAGCAGCCAAGATAAGGGACTAGACGATCGAGAGACCCAGTACTTC.

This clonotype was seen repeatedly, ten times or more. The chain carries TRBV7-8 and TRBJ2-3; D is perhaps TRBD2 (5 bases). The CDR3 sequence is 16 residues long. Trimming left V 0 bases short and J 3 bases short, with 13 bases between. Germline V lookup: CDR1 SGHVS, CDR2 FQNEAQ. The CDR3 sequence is CASSLAPASRTDTQYF. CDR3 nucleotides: TGTGCCAGCAGCTTAGCACCGGCTAGCCGAACAGATACGCAGTATTTT.

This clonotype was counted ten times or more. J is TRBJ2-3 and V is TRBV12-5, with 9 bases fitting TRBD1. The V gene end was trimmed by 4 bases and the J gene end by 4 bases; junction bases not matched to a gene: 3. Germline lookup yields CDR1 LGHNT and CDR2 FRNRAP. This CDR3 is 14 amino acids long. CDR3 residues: CASGWGTGSDTQYF. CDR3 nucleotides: TGTGCTAGTGGTTGGGGGACAGGGTCAGATACGCAGTATTTT. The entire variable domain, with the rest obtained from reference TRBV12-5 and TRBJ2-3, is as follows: DARVTQTPRHKVTEMGQEVTMRCQPILGHNTVFWYRQTMMQGLELLAYFRNRAPLDDSGMPKDRFSAEMPDATLATLKIQPSEPRDSAVYFCASGWGTGSDTQYFGPGTRLTVL.

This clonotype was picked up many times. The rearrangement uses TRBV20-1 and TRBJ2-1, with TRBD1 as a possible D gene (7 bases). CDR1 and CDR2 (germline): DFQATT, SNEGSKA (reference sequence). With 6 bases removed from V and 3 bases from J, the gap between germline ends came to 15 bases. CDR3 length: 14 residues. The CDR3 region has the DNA TGCAGTGCCCAGACAGGGAGGTACTACAATGAGCAGTTCTTC. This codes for CSAQTGRYYNEQFF.

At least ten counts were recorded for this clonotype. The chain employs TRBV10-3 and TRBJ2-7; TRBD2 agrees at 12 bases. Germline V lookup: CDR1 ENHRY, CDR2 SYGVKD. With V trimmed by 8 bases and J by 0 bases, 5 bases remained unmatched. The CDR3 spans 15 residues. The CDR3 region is CAIGTSGSSSYEQYF. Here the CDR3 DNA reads TGTGCCATCGGGACTAGCGGGTCGAGCTCCTACGAGCAGTACTTC.

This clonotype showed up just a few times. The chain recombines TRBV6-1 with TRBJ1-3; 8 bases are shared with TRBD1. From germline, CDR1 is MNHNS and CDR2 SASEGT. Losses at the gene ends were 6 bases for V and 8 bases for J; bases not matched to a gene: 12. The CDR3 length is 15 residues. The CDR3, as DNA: TGTGCCAGCAGGGACGCCGGGACAGGAACAGACACCATATATTTT. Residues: CASRDAGTGTDTIYF.

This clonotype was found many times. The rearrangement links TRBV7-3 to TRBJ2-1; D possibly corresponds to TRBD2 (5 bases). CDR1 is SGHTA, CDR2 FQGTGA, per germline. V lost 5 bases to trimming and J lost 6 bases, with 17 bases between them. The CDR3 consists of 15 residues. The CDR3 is CASSPLGASGNEQFF. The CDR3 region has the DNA TGTGCCAGCAGCCCCCTGGGAGCGAGTGGCAATGAGCAGTTCTTC.

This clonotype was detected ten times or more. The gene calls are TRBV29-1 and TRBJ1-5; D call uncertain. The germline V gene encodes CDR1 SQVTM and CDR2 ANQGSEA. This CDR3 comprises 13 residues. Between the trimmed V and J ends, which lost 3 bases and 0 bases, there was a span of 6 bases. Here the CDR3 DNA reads TGCAGCGTTGACCCGGGTAGCAATCAGCCCCAGCATTTT. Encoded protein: CSVDPGSNQPQHF.

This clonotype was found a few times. CDR3 DNA: TGTGCCAGCAGTCCGACAGGGTTCCCCAATCAGCCCCAGCATTTT. Amino acid sequence: CASSPTGFPNQPQHF. The chain joins TRBV6-2 or TRBV6-3 to TRBJ1-5, with 7 bases matching TRBD1. The CDR3 totals 15 residues. From germline, CDR1 is MNHEY and CDR2 SVGEGT. Trimming took 5 bases from V and 3 from J; bases not matched to a gene: 7.

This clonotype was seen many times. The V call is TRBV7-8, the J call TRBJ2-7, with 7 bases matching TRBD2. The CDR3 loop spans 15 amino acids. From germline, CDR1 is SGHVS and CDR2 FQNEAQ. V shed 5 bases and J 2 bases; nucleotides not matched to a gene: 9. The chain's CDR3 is CASSPMGRGTYEQYF. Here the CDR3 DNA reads TGTGCCAGCAGCCCTATGGGGCGGGGGACCTACGAGCAGTACTTC.

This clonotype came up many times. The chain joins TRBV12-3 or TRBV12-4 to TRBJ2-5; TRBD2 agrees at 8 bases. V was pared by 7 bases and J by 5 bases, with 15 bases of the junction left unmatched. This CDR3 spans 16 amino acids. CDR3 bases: TGTGCCAGCAATTCATACAAAGCGGGGGCGGGGGAGACCCAGTACTTC. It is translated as CASNSYKAGAGETQYF.

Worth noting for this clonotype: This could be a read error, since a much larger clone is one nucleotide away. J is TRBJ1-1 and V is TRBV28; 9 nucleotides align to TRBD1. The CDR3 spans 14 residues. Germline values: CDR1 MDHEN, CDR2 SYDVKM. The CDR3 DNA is TGTACCAGCACCAAGACAGGGGGTCATCTAAAAGCTTTCTTT. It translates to CTSTKTGGHLKAFF.

The CDR3 nucleotides are TGTGCCACCAGCTCCCTCCCCAATCAGCCCCAGCATTTT. The encoded protein is CATSSLPNQPQHF. The chain employs TRBV15 and TRBJ1-5, with unresolved D. V lost 5 bases to trimming and J lost 3 bases, with 8 bases between them. Germline CDR1 and CDR2: LNHNV and YYDKDF (reference sequence). The CDR3 contains 13 residues.

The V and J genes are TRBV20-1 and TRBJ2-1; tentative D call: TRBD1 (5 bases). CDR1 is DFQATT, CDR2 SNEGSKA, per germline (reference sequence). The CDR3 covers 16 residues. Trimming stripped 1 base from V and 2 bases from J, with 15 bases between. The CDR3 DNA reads TGCAGTGCTAGAGGTGGTTGGGGCAGGGCCTACAATGAGCAGTTCTTC. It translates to CSARGGWGRAYNEQFF.

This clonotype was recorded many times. CDR3 residues: CASSYKFTTGTGKAYEQYF. DNA for the CDR3: TGTGCCAGCAGTTACAAATTTACCACCGGGACAGGGAAAGCCTACGAGCAGTACTTC. This chain joins TRBV6-5 and TRBJ2-7; 9 bases match TRBD1. V lost 2 bases to trimming and J lost 2 bases; unmatched junction nucleotides: 16. This CDR3 has 19 amino acids. CDR1 MNHEY and CDR2 SVGAGI come from the germline V gene.

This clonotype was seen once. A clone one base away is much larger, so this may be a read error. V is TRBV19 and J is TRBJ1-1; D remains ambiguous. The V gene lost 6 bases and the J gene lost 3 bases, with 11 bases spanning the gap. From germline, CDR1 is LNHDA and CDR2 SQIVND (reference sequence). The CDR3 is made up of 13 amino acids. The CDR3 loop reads CASSPVLDTEAFF. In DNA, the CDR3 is TGTGCCAGTAGCCCCGTCTTGGACACTGAAGCTTTCTTT.